The clone carrying this T cell receptor beta chain occurred many times. Its antigen is not known. Using its own MiXCR run on the reads, TCRdb lists one record per CDR3 protein. The data show fewer than 550,000 distinct CDR3 sequences, about 15% seen once. These data are taken from a study of T cell repertoires in cytomegalovirus infection. Study at large: It can be stated that public TCR beta signatures indicated CMV infection as well as a matching HLA type.

CDR3 length equals 18 residues. J lost 0 bases, V lost 5 bases, and 8 bases had no gene match. Germline V CDR1 and CDR2: MNHEY, SMNVEV (reference sequence). Whole-study findings and limits: HLA-C-restricted CMV-specific TCR beta clonotypes were dominant in the ex vivo response.

The chain has TRBV27 and TRBJ2-4; 12 positions agree with TRBD2. The source of this sequence is a human donor in good health (CMV status not recorded). Some clones in this sample may be carry-over from other donors' samples. Sample: CD8+ T cells from PBMCs. CDR3 region: CASSPRTSGGLAKNIQYF. CDR3 bases: TGTGCCAGCAGTCCACGTACTAGCGGGGGGTTAGCCAAAAACATTCAGTACTTC.